These 8 T cell receptor beta chains originate from one sample sequenced in a study of early T cells in non-severe SARS-CoV-2 infection. TCRdb used MiXCR to reprocess the 5' RACE reads, holding one entry per CDR3 protein. The sample includes some 66,000 distinct CDR3 sequences, around an eighth of them seen just once. Sequencing was performed on whole blood. The receptors were sampled from an adult who was a healthcare worker with PCR-confirmed SARS-CoV-2 infection or an uninfected control (not recorded which).

Ten or more counts support this clonotype. V is TRBV7-2 and J is TRBJ2-3; 9 bases are shared with TRBD2. This CDR3 has 15 residues. V lost 5 bases to trimming and J lost 2 bases; unmatched junction nucleotides: 5. Germline loops: CDR1 SGHTA, CDR2 FQGNSA. In DNA form, the CDR3 reads TGTGCCAGCAGCGGGCGGGGGGGACCCACAGATACGCAGTATTTT. Residues: CASSGRGGPTDTQYF.

This rearrangement joins TRBV12-3 or TRBV12-4 to TRBJ1-3, with 7 positions matching TRBD1. The ends lost 6 bases at V and 2 bases at J; junction bases unmatched: 7. The CDR3 is 15 amino acids. The CDR3 coding sequence is TGTGCCAGCAGCCTTTGGACAGGTCCTGGAAACACCATATATTTT. This gives the protein CASSLWTGPGNTIYF.

Regarding this clonotype: A much larger clone lies a single base off, so this may be a read error. The chain joins TRBV11-2 to TRBJ2-5; D may be TRBD1 or TRBD2 (5 bases each). Germline V gives CDR1 SGHAT, CDR2 FQNNGV. The CDR3 runs to 13 residues. This CDR3 reads CASSAPLGVTLYF. CDR3 DNA sequence: TGTGCCAGCAGCGCTCCCCTGGGGGTGACCCTGTACTTC.

This clonotype appeared many times. The chain uses TRBV28 and TRBJ2-7; no definite D call. Between the trimmed V and J ends, which lost 1 base and 5 bases, there was a span of 0 bases. The CDR3 spans 10 residues. Germline CDR1 is MDHEN and CDR2 is SYDVKM. CDR3: CASSLYEQYF. The CDR3 nucleotides are TGTGCCAGCAGTTTATACGAGCAGTACTTC.

This clonotype was counted a few times. V is TRBV5-1 and J is TRBJ2-5, with 7 nucleotides matching TRBD2. V gave up 0 bases and J gave up 5 bases; unmatched junction bases: 7. The CDR3 is 15 residues long. CDR1 is SGHRS and CDR2 is YFSETQ in the germline V gene. The DNA for the CDR3 is TGCGCCAGCAGCTTGGTGGCGGGAGCCTCGGAGACCCAGTACTTC. Its translation is CASSLVAGASETQYF.

The chain combines TRBV20-1 with TRBJ2-1; 8 bases agree with TRBD2. The CDR3 is 15 residues long. V trimming: 3 bases; J trimming: 0 bases; junction bases outside the gene matches: 4. Germline V gene sequence: CDR1 DFQATT, CDR2 SNEGSKA (reference sequence). DNA for the CDR3: TGCAGTGCTAGCTTAGCGGGAAGCTCCTACAATGAGCAGTTCTTC. It encodes CSASLAGSSYNEQFF.

This rearrangement joins TRBV7-9 to TRBJ1-5, with D perhaps matching TRBD1 (6 bases). This CDR3 region has 14 residues. V was shortened by 5 bases and J by 4 bases, with 12 bases between the two germline ends. The V gene's germline CDR1 is SEHNR and CDR2 FQNEAQ (reference sequence). The CDR3 reads CASSQRGANQPQHF. The CDR3 bases are TGTGCCAGCAGCCAACGGGGGGCTAATCAGCCCCAGCATTTT.

The sample holds a few counts of this clonotype. CDR3 loop: CASSLTGTGELFF. The CDR3 region has the DNA TGTGCCAGCAGCCTCACAGGGACCGGGGAGCTGTTTTTT. The genes are TRBV5-6 and TRBJ2-2; TRBD1 might be the D (6 bases). Germline V gene data show CDR1 as SGHDT and CDR2 as YYEEEE. V gave up 4 bases and J gave up 5 bases, with 9 bases separating them. CDR3 length: 13 residues.